A single T cell receptor (beta chain) is shown here with its context. This specimen comes from a study of technical replicates of blood from a few donors. Clones were sequenced by immunoSEQ multiplex PCR, and TCRdb holds only the in-frame ones, with some missing. The sample records around 100,000 clones, 90% to 95% being singletons. This CDR3 comprises 18 residues. Trimming cost V 1 base and J 0 bases, with 16 bases left between them. CDR1 MGHRA and CDR2 YSYEKL come from the germline V gene. The sample was T cells isolated from PBMCs. V usage is TRBV4-1 and J usage is TRBJ1-5; D perhaps matches TRBD1 (6 bases). The clonotype comes from a human donor in good health. In DNA form, the CDR3 reads TGCGCCAGCAGCCAAGTCAGGGGCGATACTTTTAGCAATCAGCCCCAGCATTTT. It specifies CASSQVRGDTFSNQPQHF.